The sample holds a few counts of the clone carrying this T cell receptor beta chain. Its antigen is still unknown. This entry is derived from a study of identical twins' blood T cells. Study results and limitations: Twin repertoire similarity may partly reflect shared environment.

The CDR3 has 13 amino acids. Germline loops: CDR1 ENHRY, CDR2 SYGVKD. Trimming removed 9 bases from V and 5 bases from J; junction bases left unmatched: 6. Under the authors' procedure: Clonotypes per individual ranged from about 85,000 to nearly 550,000. MiXCR, run by TCRdb on the 5' RACE reads, gives a single entry per CDR3 protein. TCRdb's processing, not the authors', yielded these V and J calls. Altogether fewer than 450,000 distinct CDR3 sequences are present, roughly 28% being singletons, with the ten largest covering about 6%. The TCR was taken from a woman aged 18 to 55 in good health. The chain has TRBV10-3 and TRBJ1-2, with TRBD1 matching 10 bases. The sequenced material came from PBMCs. CDR3 protein: CAIHRDRGYGYTF. The CDR3 bases are TGTGCCATACACCGGGACAGGGGATATGGCTACACCTTC.